This T cell receptor (beta chain) came from a study of blood T cell repertoires in COVID-19. Study in general: Samples taken during acute and convalescent COVID-19 were collected in the United States, Italy and Spain. The analysed material was cDNA or gDNA that came from T cells, B-cell-depleted T cells, or PBMCs.

Germline V gene data show CDR1 as SEHNR and CDR2 as FQNEAQ (reference sequence). Trimming pared 5 bases from V and 3 bases from J, leaving 10 bases between. The CDR3 is made up of 13 amino acids. In the original workflow: How many nucleated cells were present was estimated from reference gene primer amplification. Clones were sequenced by immunoSEQ multiplex PCR, and TCRdb holds only the in-frame ones, with some missing. The V and J calls and clone size are taken from that table; D and trimming were inferred from the DNA. The sample has some 70,000 clones, around 89% seen once. The chain has TRBV7-9 and TRBJ2-5; D is unclear. The source of this sequence is a man aged 45 to 65 with acute or convalescent COVID-19. Material for sequencing was peripheral blood. The CDR3 reads CASSPGWEETQYF. In nucleotides, the CDR3 is TGTGCCAGCAGCCCAGGATGGGAAGAGACCCAGTACTTC.